Included here is one TCR beta chain sequence, with context. The table came from immunoSEQ multiplex PCR; TCRdb's copy has only in-frame clones and leaves some out. This table holds approximately 240,000 clones, approximately 90% found once. The data originate from a study of blood T cell repertoires in COVID-19. Study-wide context: The samples span acute and convalescent COVID-19 from the United States, Italy and Spain.

Cohorts were determined from participant-reported clinical history. Sequencing was carried out using PBMCs or T cells enriched from blood (not recorded which). The receptor was isolated from a woman aged 25 to 39 with acute COVID-19.

The CDR3 DNA is TGCAGCGTTCGGGACAGCGACTACGAGCAGTACTTC. Its protein product is CSVRDSDYEQYF. The J gene is TRBJ2-7, the V gene TRBV29-1; 7 nucleotides match TRBD1. The V segment lost 5 bases and the J segment 3 bases; nucleotides outside the gene matches: 4. Germline values: CDR1 SQVTM, CDR2 ANQGSEA. CDR3 length equals 12 residues.